This entry lists 29 T cell receptor beta chains sequenced from one sample in a study of regulatory T cells in long-lasting Graves disease. The time point denotes: newly diagnosed GD, antithyroid drugs for less than 3 months. RNA extracted from PBMCs served as the sequencing template. Investigators prepared the TCR beta libraries by applying iRepertoire HTBI primers and Arm-PCR of CDR3 regions. TCRdb reanalysed the multiplex PCR reads using MiXCR and keeps one entry per CDR3 protein. The profile shows 350,000 to 550,000 distinct CDR3 sequences, about 15% of them singletons. These data were also reused for a study on T cells in Graves' hyperthyroidism and ophthalmopathy.

The specimen comprised peripheral blood mononuclear cells (PBMCs), sampled at new diagnosis, from a patient treated with antithyroid drugs. The receptor set was obtained from a woman aged 50 to 65 with Graves disease.

This clonotype was recorded at least ten times. The V and J genes are TRBV7-2 and TRBJ1-2; D unclear. V was trimmed by 3 bases and J by 4 bases, leaving 6 bases between them. Germline values: CDR1 SGHTA, CDR2 FQGNSA. The CDR3 length is 12 residues. The CDR3: CASSFWAYGYTF. The CDR3 bases are TGTGCCAGCAGCTTTTGGGCCTATGGCTACACCTTC.

Only a few counts were recorded for this clonotype. This chain joins TRBV9 and TRBJ2-7; 11 bases match TRBD1. This CDR3 has 16 amino acids. The germline V gene has CDR1 SGDLS and CDR2 YYNGEE. V gave up 3 bases and J gave up 7 bases; unmatched junction bases: 12. The CDR3 region is CASSAQIGTGGSEQYF. The CDR3 DNA is TGTGCCAGCAGCGCACAGATCGGGACAGGGGGGAGTGAGCAGTACTTC.

In this sample, this clonotype turned up a few times. The chain couples TRBV5-5 to TRBJ2-1; 8 nucleotides agree with TRBD2. The V gene's germline CDR1 is SGHKS and CDR2 YYEKEE (reference sequence). V lost 5 bases to trimming and J lost 6 bases; unmatched junction nucleotides: 10. The CDR3 is made up of 15 amino acids. The DNA for the CDR3 is TGTGCCAGCAGGGGGGCGGGTCTAGCGGGCAATGAGCAGTTCTTC. This gives the protein CASRGAGLAGNEQFF.

This clonotype was seen ten or more times. The rearrangement links TRBV28 to TRBJ2-3; 8 nucleotides agree with TRBD1. In germline, CDR1 is MDHEN, CDR2 SYDVKM. The trim removed 5 bases at V and 4 bases at J, leaving 14 bases unmatched. The CDR3 runs to 17 residues. The CDR3 loop is CASSRPTPGQDSDTQYF. In DNA form, the CDR3 reads TGTGCCAGCAGTCGCCCCACTCCGGGACAGGATTCAGATACGCAGTATTTT.

The V call is TRBV29-1, the J call TRBJ2-2; D gene unclear. The V gene's germline CDR1 is SQVTM and CDR2 ANQGSEA. The CDR3 is 11 amino acids. V lost 5 bases and J 7 bases, leaving 8 bases between the germline ends. The CDR3 loop is CSVPRDGELFF. The CDR3 DNA reads TGCAGCGTTCCAAGGGACGGGGAGCTGTTTTTT.

There are a few counts of this clonotype. The chain couples TRBV28 to TRBJ2-2; D is undetermined. Germline CDR1 MDHEN, CDR2 SYDVKM. The ends were cut back, 2 bases at V and 1 base at J, with 5 bases in the middle. The CDR3 has 14 amino acids. The CDR3 sequence: CASSLNENTGELFF. The CDR3 nucleotides read TGTGCCAGCAGTTTAAACGAGAACACCGGGGAGCTGTTTTTT.

This clonotype was found many times. The chain has TRBV12-3 or TRBV12-4 and TRBJ2-7; 8 nucleotides match TRBD2. V lost 3 bases and J lost 5; bases outside the gene matches: 9. The CDR3 runs 15 residues. The CDR3 DNA sequence: TGTGCCAGCAGTTTTTCAGTAGCGGGAAAGGACGAGCAGTACTTC. Translated: CASSFSVAGKDEQYF.

The V call is TRBV20-1, the J call TRBJ2-7; 11 positions agree with TRBD1. V lost 6 bases to trimming and J lost 2 bases; unmatched junction nucleotides: 3. This CDR3 spans 13 amino acids. Germline V gene sequence: CDR1 DFQATT, CDR2 SNEGSKA (reference sequence). The CDR3 DNA reads TGCAGTGCCGGGACAGGGGGTCCCTACGAGCAGTACTTC. It yields the protein CSAGTGGPYEQYF.

The chain is built from TRBV29-1 and TRBJ1-5, with 8 bases fitting TRBD1. The CDR3 has 13 amino acids. The germline V gene encodes CDR1 SQVTM and CDR2 ANQGSEA. With V trimmed by 0 bases and J by 7 bases, 2 bases remained unmatched. CDR3 in amino acids: CSVEEGQGQPQHF. The CDR3 DNA reads TGCAGCGTTGAAGAAGGACAGGGACAGCCCCAGCATTTT.

This clonotype was seen ten or more times. The genes are TRBV28 and TRBJ2-1; 9 bases fit TRBD2. This CDR3 has 15 residues. The V gene end was trimmed by 7 bases and the J gene end by 7 bases; junction bases not matched to a gene: 11. CDR1 is MDHEN and CDR2 is SYDVKM in the germline V gene. The CDR3 sequence is CASIHGGAGGNEQFF. In DNA, the CDR3 is TGTGCCAGCATTCACGGGGGAGCGGGAGGAAATGAGCAGTTCTTC. The whole variable domain, remainder taken from reference TRBV28 and TRBJ2-1, is DVKVTQSSRYLVKRTGEKVFLECVQDMDHENMFWYRQDPGLGLRLIYFSYDVKMKEKGDIPEGYSVSREKKERFSLILESASTNQTSMYLCASIHGGAGGNEQFFGPGTRLTVL.

This clonotype came up many times. This CDR3 reads CASIKGLSSYNEQFF. CDR3 nucleotide sequence: TGTGCCAGCATAAAGGGGCTAAGCTCCTACAATGAGCAGTTCTTC. J is TRBJ2-1 and V is TRBV6-1; D is possibly TRBD1 (5 bases). This CDR3 spans 15 amino acids. The V end was cut by 7 bases, the J end by 0 bases, with 13 bases between. Germline V CDR1 and CDR2: MNHNS, SASEGT.

This clonotype was counted many times. This chain joins TRBV20-1 and TRBJ2-1; D may be TRBD1 (5 bases). V was shortened by 0 bases and J by 4 bases, with 13 bases between the two germline ends. Germline V lookup: CDR1 DFQATT, CDR2 SNEGSKA (reference sequence). This CDR3 region has 15 residues. CDR3 amino acids: CSARDFRVPYNEQFF. The CDR3 DNA is TGCAGTGCTAGAGATTTCAGGGTTCCATACAATGAGCAGTTCTTC.

The V call is TRBV28, the J call TRBJ2-1; D may be TRBD2 (7 bases). The CDR3 is 15 residues long. V lost 6 bases to trimming and J lost 1 base, with 13 bases between them. CDR1 and CDR2 (germline): MDHEN, SYDVKM. The CDR3 sequence: CASRKGGGSYNEQFF. CDR3 coding DNA: TGTGCCAGCAGAAAGGGGGGAGGGTCCTACAATGAGCAGTTCTTC.

This clonotype was observed a handful of times. This chain joins TRBV5-1 and TRBJ2-5; D call uncertain. Between the trimmed V and J ends, which lost 0 bases and 5 bases, there was a span of 11 bases. CDR3 length: 14 residues. CDR1 and CDR2 (germline): SGHRS, YFSETQ. CDR3 DNA sequence: TGCGCCAGCAGCTTGGGCATTAGCATCGAGACCCAGTACTTC. It yields the protein CASSLGISIETQYF.

V and J are TRBV5-4 and TRBJ2-7; D uncertain. Germline CDR1 reads SGHNT; CDR2 reads YYREEE (reference sequence). This CDR3 is 17 amino acids long. Trimming left V 0 bases short and J 0 bases short, with 16 bases between. The CDR3 DNA sequence: TGTGCCAGCAGCTTGGGAACAGCCGTAGGGATCTCCTACGAGCAGTACTTC. This gives the protein CASSLGTAVGISYEQYF.

In its sample, this clonotype was seen many times. The V call is TRBV5-5, the J call TRBJ2-5; no firm D call. The CDR3 has 14 amino acids. Trimming stripped 0 bases from V and 2 bases from J, with 8 bases between. CDR1 and CDR2 from the germline V gene are SGHKS and YYEKEE (reference sequence). The CDR3 is CASSLARPQETQYF. In nucleotides, the CDR3 is TGTGCCAGCAGCTTGGCCCGGCCGCAAGAGACCCAGTACTTC.

Ten or more counts support this clonotype. This chain uses TRBV6-2 or TRBV6-3 with TRBJ2-5; 9 bases are a match to TRBD2. Per the germline V gene, CDR1 is MNHEY and CDR2 is SVGEGT. This CDR3 contains 16 residues. V lost 0 bases to trimming and J lost 0 bases; unmatched junction nucleotides: 2. The CDR3 is CASSYSRLADQETQYF. CDR3 coding DNA: TGTGCCAGCAGTTACTCGAGACTAGCGGACCAAGAGACCCAGTACTTC.

Concerning this clonotype: A read error may explain this, as a much larger clone is one base away. This sequence joins TRBV7-8 and TRBJ2-7; 8 nucleotides align to TRBD1. This CDR3 spans 15 amino acids. Germline V gene data show CDR1 as SGHVS and CDR2 as FQNEAQ. CDR3 residues: CAGSRGQGAFYEQYF. The CDR3 DNA reads as TGTGCCGGCAGCCGGGGGCAGGGGGCCTTCTACGAGCAGTACTTC.

This clonotype was observed many times. The chain is built from TRBV20-1 and TRBJ1-5, with TRBD1 as a possible D gene (6 bases). Germline assignment: CDR1 DFQATT and CDR2 SNEGSKA (reference sequence). Trimming removed 4 bases from V and 1 base from J, with 17 bases in between. This CDR3 region has 16 residues. The CDR3: CSATLAAGVSNQPQHF. CDR3 bases: TGCAGTGCTACACTGGCGGCAGGGGTGAGCAATCAGCCCCAGCATTTT.

The V gene is TRBV18, the J gene TRBJ2-3; D is tentatively TRBD1 or TRBD2 (7 bases each). Germline V CDR1 and CDR2: KGHSH, LQKENI. V lost 0 bases and J 3 bases, leaving 13 bases between the germline ends. This CDR3 has 16 amino acids. The CDR3 spells CASSPPGGGETDTQYF. In nucleotides, the CDR3 is TGTGCCAGCTCACCACCGGGAGGGGGCGAGACAGATACGCAGTATTTT.

In its sample, this clonotype was seen many times. The CDR3 DNA is TGCGCCAGCAGCCTACCGGGACTAGCGGGACCCGGGGAGCTGTTTTTT. It is translated as CASSLPGLAGPGELFF. This chain uses TRBV5-1 with TRBJ2-2; 13 nucleotides line up with TRBD2. J lost 6 bases, V lost 4 bases, and 6 bases had no gene match. This CDR3 is built from 16 residues. Germline V CDR1 and CDR2: SGHRS, YFSETQ. Supplemented by reference TRBV5-1 and TRBJ2-2, the full variable domain reads KAGVTQTPRYLIKTRGQQVTLSCSPISGHRSVSWYQQTPGQGLQFLFEYFSETQRNKGNFPGRFSGRQFSNSRSEMNVSTLELGDSALYLCASSLPGLAGPGELFFGEGSRLTVL.

The table lists this clonotype with a few counts. The chain combines TRBV27 with TRBJ2-3; TRBD1 matches 7 bases. The CDR3 covers 16 residues. Germline V gives CDR1 MNHEY, CDR2 SMNVEV (reference sequence). The ends lost 3 bases at V and 2 bases at J; junction bases unmatched: 8. Here the CDR3 reads CASSLKGAQYTDTQYF. The CDR3 DNA reads as TGTGCCAGCAGTTTGAAGGGGGCGCAATACACAGATACGCAGTATTTT.

This clonotype was counted many times. The chain uses TRBV29-1 and TRBJ2-1, with 8 bases lining up with TRBD2. Germline V lookup: CDR1 SQVTM, CDR2 ANQGSEA. The CDR3 sequence is 15 residues long. After removal of 8 bases from V and 0 bases from J, the junction contained 9 bases not matched to a gene. This CDR3 is CSHRSGGASYNEQFF. The CDR3 region has the DNA TGCAGCCACCGGTCCGGGGGGGCCTCCTACAATGAGCAGTTCTTC.

This clonotype was counted only a few times. CDR3 coding DNA: TGCAGTGCTGGGGGACAGGGACTAAACACCATATATTTT. Translation: CSAGGQGLNTIYF. This chain uses TRBV20-1 with TRBJ1-3; 9 bases line up with TRBD1. The germline gives CDR1 DFQATT, CDR2 SNEGSKA (reference sequence). J gave up 6 bases and V 5 bases, and 5 bases lay outside the gene matches. This CDR3 has 13 amino acids.

This clonotype was found many times. The chain couples TRBV28 to TRBJ2-2, with TRBD2 matching over 13 bases. V was clipped by 4 bases and J by 1 base; unmatched bases: 9. The CDR3 covers 19 residues. CDR1 and CDR2 (germline): MDHEN, SYDVKM. CDR3 amino acids: CASSSLGLAGVRNTGELFF. As DNA, the CDR3 is TGTGCCAGCAGTTCCCTAGGACTAGCGGGAGTGAGGAACACCGGGGAGCTGTTTTTT. Filled out from reference TRBV28 and TRBJ2-2, the complete variable domain reads DVKVTQSSRYLVKRTGEKVFLECVQDMDHENMFWYRQDPGLGLRLIYFSYDVKMKEKGDIPEGYSVSREKKERFSLILESASTNQTSMYLCASSSLGLAGVRNTGELFFGEGSRLTVL.

This clonotype has more than one count but fewer than ten. The chain couples TRBV6-2 or TRBV6-3 to TRBJ2-7; TRBD1 matches at 8 bases. After removal of 7 bases from V and 4 bases from J, the junction contained 3 bases not matched to a gene. This CDR3 contains 12 residues. Germline V gene lookup returns CDR1 MNHEY and CDR2 SVGEGT. The CDR3 DNA reads TGTGCCAGCAAAAGGACAGGGTACGAGCAGTACTTC. It is translated as CASKRTGYEQYF.

This clonotype has more than one count but fewer than ten. This chain connects TRBV4-1 to TRBJ1-1; 8 bases are a match to TRBD1. Per the germline V gene, CDR1 is MGHRA and CDR2 is YSYEKL. The CDR3 covers 19 residues. V lost 2 bases to trimming and J lost 0 bases; unmatched junction nucleotides: 14. CDR3 in amino acids: CASSQLPGQVRGVNTEAFF. CDR3 bases: TGCGCCAGCAGCCAACTTCCGGGACAGGTTCGGGGGGTGAACACTGAAGCTTTCTTT.

This clonotype showed up many times. The chain carries TRBV7-9 and TRBJ2-5; 9 bases are a match to TRBD1. The CDR3 sequence is 17 residues long. Trimming cost V 2 bases and J 3 bases; bases outside gene matches: 10. The germline V gene has CDR1 SEHNR and CDR2 FQNEAQ (reference sequence). CDR3 sequence: CASSLFGQRDREETQYF. In nucleotides, the CDR3 is TGTGCCAGCAGCTTATTCGGCCAAAGGGACAGGGAAGAGACCCAGTACTTC.

This clonotype was seen only a few times. Written as DNA, the CDR3 is TGCAGTGCAAGCCCGGGACAGGGACAGGAGACCCAGTACTTC. Translating gives CSASPGQGQETQYF. J is TRBJ2-5 and V is TRBV20-1, with 9 bases identical to TRBD1. The CDR3 spans 14 residues. Trimming removed 6 bases from V and 5 bases from J; junction bases left unmatched: 10. From germline, CDR1 is DFQATT and CDR2 SNEGSKA (reference sequence).